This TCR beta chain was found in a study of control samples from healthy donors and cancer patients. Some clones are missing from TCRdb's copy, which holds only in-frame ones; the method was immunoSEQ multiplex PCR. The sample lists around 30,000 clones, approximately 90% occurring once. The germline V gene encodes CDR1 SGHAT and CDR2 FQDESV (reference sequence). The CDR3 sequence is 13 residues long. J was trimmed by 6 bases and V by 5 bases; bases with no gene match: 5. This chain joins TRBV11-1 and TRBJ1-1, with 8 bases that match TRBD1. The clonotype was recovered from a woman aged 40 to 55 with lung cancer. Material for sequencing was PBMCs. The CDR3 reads CASSRTGGAEAFF. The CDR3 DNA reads TGTGCCAGCAGCCGTACAGGGGGGGCTGAAGCTTTCTTT.